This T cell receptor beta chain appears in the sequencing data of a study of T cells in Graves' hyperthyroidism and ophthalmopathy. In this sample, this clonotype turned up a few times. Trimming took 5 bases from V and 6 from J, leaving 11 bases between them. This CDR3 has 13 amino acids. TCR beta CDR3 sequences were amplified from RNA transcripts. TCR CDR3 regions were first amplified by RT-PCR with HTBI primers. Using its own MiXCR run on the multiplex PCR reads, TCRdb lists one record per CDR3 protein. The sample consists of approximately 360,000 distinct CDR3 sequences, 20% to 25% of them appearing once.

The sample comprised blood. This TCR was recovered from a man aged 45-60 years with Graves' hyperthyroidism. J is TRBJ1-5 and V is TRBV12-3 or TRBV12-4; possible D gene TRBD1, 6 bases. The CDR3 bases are TGTGCCAGCAGTAAAGAGGGGGTTCAGCCCCAGCATTTT. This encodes CASSKEGVQPQHF.